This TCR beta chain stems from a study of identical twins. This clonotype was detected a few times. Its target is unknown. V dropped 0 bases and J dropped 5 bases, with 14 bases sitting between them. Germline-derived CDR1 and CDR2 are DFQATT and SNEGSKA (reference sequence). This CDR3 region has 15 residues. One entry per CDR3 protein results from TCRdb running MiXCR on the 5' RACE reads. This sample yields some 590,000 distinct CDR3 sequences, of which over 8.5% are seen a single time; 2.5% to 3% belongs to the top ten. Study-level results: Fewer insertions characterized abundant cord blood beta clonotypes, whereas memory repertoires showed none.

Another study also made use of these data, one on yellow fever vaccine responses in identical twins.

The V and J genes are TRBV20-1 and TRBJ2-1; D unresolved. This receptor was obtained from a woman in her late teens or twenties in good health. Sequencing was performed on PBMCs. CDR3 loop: CSARDSAPENNEQFF. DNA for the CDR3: TGCAGTGCTAGAGATTCTGCTCCGGAAAACAATGAGCAGTTCTTC.